This T cell receptor beta chain was observed in a study of blood T cell repertoires in COVID-19. For the study at large: PBMCs, B-cell-depleted T cells, or T cells were the source of the cDNA or gDNA that made up the material.

Libraries were prepared by immunoSEQ multiplex PCR; TCRdb keeps only in-frame clonotypes and omits some of them. The table shows around 140,000 clones, with around 89% occurring only once. This clone has just one count. CDR1 and CDR2 from the germline V gene are SGHTA and FQGNSA. The CDR3 totals 14 residues. V dropped 8 bases and J dropped 0 bases, with 12 bases sitting between them. The chain combines TRBV7-2 with TRBJ2-3; tentatively, D is TRBD2 (5 bases). The TCR sequence derives from a man aged 50 to 59 with active or convalescent COVID-19. The sample consisted of peripheral blood. DNA of the CDR3: TGTGCCAGCCGATCGCGGGTCAGCACAGATACGCAGTATTTT. It encodes CASRSRVSTDTQYF.